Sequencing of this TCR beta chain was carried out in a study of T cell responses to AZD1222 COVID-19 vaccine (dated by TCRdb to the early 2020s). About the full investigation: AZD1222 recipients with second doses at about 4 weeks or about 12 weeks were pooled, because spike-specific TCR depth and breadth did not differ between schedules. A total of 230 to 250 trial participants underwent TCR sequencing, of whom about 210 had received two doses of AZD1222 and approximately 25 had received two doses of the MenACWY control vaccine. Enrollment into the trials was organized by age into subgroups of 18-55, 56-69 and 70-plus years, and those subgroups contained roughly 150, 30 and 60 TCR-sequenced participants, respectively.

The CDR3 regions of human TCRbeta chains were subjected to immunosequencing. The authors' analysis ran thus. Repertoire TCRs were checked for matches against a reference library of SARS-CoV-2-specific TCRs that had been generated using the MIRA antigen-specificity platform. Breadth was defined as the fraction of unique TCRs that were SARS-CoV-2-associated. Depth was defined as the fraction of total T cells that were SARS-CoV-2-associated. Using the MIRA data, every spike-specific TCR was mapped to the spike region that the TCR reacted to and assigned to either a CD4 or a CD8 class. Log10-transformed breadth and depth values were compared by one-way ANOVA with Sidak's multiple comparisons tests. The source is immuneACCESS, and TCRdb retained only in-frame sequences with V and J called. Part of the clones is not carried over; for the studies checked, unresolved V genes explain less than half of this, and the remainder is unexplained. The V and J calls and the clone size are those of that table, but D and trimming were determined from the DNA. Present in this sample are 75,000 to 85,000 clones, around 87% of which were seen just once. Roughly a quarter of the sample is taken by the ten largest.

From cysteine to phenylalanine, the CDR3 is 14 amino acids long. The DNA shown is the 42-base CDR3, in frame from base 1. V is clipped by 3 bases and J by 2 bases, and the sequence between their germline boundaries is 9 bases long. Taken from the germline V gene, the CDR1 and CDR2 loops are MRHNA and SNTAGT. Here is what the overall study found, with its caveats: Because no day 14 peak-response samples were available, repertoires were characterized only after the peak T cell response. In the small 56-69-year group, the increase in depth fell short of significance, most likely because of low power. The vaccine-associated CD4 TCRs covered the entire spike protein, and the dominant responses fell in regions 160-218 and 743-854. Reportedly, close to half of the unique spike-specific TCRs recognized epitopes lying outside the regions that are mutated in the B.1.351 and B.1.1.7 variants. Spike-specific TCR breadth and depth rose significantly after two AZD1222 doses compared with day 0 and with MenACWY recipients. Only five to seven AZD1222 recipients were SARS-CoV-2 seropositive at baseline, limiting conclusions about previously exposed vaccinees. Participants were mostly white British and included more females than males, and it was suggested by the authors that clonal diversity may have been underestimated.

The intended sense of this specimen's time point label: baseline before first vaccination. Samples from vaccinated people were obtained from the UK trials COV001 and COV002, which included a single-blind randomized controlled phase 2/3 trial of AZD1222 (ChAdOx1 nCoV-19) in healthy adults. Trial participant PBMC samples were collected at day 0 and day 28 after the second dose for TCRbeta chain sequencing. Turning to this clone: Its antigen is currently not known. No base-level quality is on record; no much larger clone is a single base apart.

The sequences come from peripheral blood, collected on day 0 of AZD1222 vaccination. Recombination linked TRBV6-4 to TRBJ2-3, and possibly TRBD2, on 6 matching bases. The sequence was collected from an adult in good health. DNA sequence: TGTGCCAGCAGTGAAGGAGGGGACACAGATACGCAGTATTTT. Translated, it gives CASSEGGDTDTQYF.